The present TCR beta chain was sequenced within a study of Ad26.COV2.S vaccination and SARS-CoV-2 variants. As for the study in general: The authors gave Ad26.COV2.S intramuscularly, either once or twice 56 days apart. Study-wide results and caveats: Recipients of vaccine and of placebo showed similar breadth of their non-spike TCR repertoires. Breadth and depth estimates from TCRs may understate total T cell responses.

Described treatment: around 19 received Ad26.COV2.S at low or high dose, single or two shots; 5 received placebo; per-sample allocation not given. Day 63 after the first injection of vaccine or placebo was the sampling time. Clones were read by immunoSEQ multiplex PCR, and TCRdb kept only the in-frame ones, dropping some. Among hundreds of thousands of clones, approximately 81% were seen once, and the ten largest hold roughly 3.1%. About this clone: Its antigen is still unknown.

With V trimmed by 3 bases and J by 4 bases, 8 bases remained unmatched. The CDR3 totals 15 residues. Germline CDR1 and CDR2: SGHTA and FQGNSA. This specimen consisted of peripheral blood, obtained in a trial of Ad26.COV2.S vaccine versus placebo. The source of this sequence is a person between 18 and 59 years old who received the Ad26.COV2.S COVID-19 vaccine or a placebo. This chain connects TRBV7-2 to TRBJ2-7; 8 bases map to TRBD1. This chain's CDR3 is CASSFPPGQEYEQYF. The CDR3 bases are TGTGCCAGCAGCTTCCCGCCGGGACAGGAATACGAGCAGTACTTC.